This TCR beta chain was obtained from a study of Ad26.COV2.S vaccination and SARS-CoV-2 variants. Background on the study: Of the COV1001 trial arms, the Ad26.COV2.S arm included the donor. In the study, Ad26.COV2.S was injected intramuscularly once, or twice 56 days apart. Findings and limits, study-wide: With respect to non-spike TCR breadth, vaccine and placebo recipients were similar.

Trimming removed 6 bases at V and 4 bases at J, with 11 bases between. Germline V gene sequence: CDR1 MNHEY, CDR2 SMNVEV (reference sequence). CDR3 length: 13 amino acids. Sequencing used immunoSEQ multiplex PCR; TCRdb keeps in-frame clones, though not all of them. The repertoire holds 300,000 to 400,000 clones, with roughly 87% as singletons. Points on this clone: Its antigen is still unknown.

Indicated treatment: roughly 18 received Ad26.COV2.S at low or high dose, single or two shots; several received placebo; per-sample allocation not given. Sample collection was performed on day 63 after the first vaccine or placebo injection. This vaccine is an Ad26 vector that expresses the Wuhan-strain SARS-CoV-2 spike. The J gene is TRBJ2-3, the V gene TRBV27; D possibly uses TRBD1 or TRBD2 (6 bases each). This receptor was taken from a person between 18 and 59 years old who received the Ad26.COV2.S COVID-19 vaccine or a placebo. The sample was peripheral blood, taken in a trial of Ad26.COV2.S vaccine versus placebo. The CDR3 loop reads CASSRGGPDTQYF. The CDR3 DNA sequence: TGTGCCAGCAGCAGAGGGGGGCCAGATACGCAGTATTTT.